The entry below gives a single TCR beta chain sequence along with its context. This record comes from a study of blood T cell repertoires in COVID-19. Clones were sequenced by immunoSEQ multiplex PCR, and TCRdb holds only the in-frame ones, with some missing. The data show just over 80,000 clones, 75% to 90% seen once. Germline loops: CDR1 LNHDA, CDR2 SQIVND (reference sequence). The ends were cut back, 6 bases at V and 5 bases at J, with 14 bases in the middle. The CDR3 is made up of 14 amino acids. The specimen was PBMCs or T cells enriched from blood (not recorded which). The receptor comes from a woman aged 45-65 years with acute COVID-19. This rearrangement joins TRBV19 to TRBJ2-1; unclear D gene. The CDR3 DNA follows: TGTGCCAGTAGGGCGGTGGGTCCCCACAATGAGCAGTTCTTC. Translation: CASRAVGPHNEQFF.